This T cell receptor (beta chain) was obtained from a study of T cells after yellow fever vaccination. Template switching by 5'RACE produced TCR cDNA, adding a universal primer site and UMIs. MiXCR was run by TCRdb on the 5' RACE reads, yielding one entry per CDR3 protein. Here the sample spans about 550,000 distinct CDR3 sequences, around 21% being singletons. Regarding this clonotype: What it binds is not known.

Study conclusions and caveats: Some clonotypes were seen in both the CD4 and the CD8 compartments. These made up a small share and likely arose from convergent recombination. Booster sampling recovered most clones from primary vaccination (96% CD4, around 88% CD8).

Germline V gene data show CDR1 as KGHSH and CDR2 as LQKENI. V was cut by 3 bases and J by 5 bases, with 19 bases left in between. CDR3 size: 16 residues. The V and J genes are TRBV18 and TRBJ1-1; TRBD1 might be the D (6 bases). The sample here was PBMCs, taken 15 days after the yellow fever booster vaccination. This TCR came from a man younger than 40 who received the YFV17D yellow fever vaccine. CDR3 sequence: CASSPTPTGQGTEAFF. CDR3 bases: TGTGCCAGCTCACCGACACCCACAGGGCAAGGTACTGAAGCTTTCTTT.